The 24 T cell receptor beta chains below come from one sample, sequenced in a study of T cell changes during pregnancy in multiple sclerosis. Assay used: immunoSEQ multiplex PCR; TCRdb lists only in-frame clones, some missing. This sample has roughly 20,000 clones, with about 87% found just once. The sample here was CD8+ T cells from peripheral blood mononuclear cells, taken in the third trimester of pregnancy. Every receptor here comes from a female donor in good health, enrolled as a control in a pregnancy study.

The V call is TRBV9, the J call TRBJ2-3; D is unclear. The CDR3 covers 16 residues. Germline V gene sequence: CDR1 SGDLS, CDR2 YYNGEE. V was trimmed by 5 bases and J by 0 bases, leaving 16 bases between them. The chain's CDR3 is CASSNSRVTSTDTQYF. CDR3 nucleotides: TGTGCCAGCAGTAACTCCCGGGTAACTAGCACAGATACGCAGTATTTT.

The chain has TRBV5-1 and TRBJ2-1; 8 bases agree with TRBD2. Germline loops: CDR1 SGHRS, CDR2 YFSETQ. V lost 1 base to trimming and J lost 0 bases; unmatched junction nucleotides: 9. This CDR3 is 18 amino acids long. The CDR3 loop reads CASSLMAGGPPSYNEQFF. The CDR3 coding sequence is TGCGCCAGCAGCTTGATGGCGGGAGGCCCTCCCTCCTACAATGAGCAGTTCTTC.

The chain has TRBV29-1 and TRBJ1-5; D uncertain. V lost 4 bases and J 4 bases, leaving 11 bases between the germline ends. CDR1 and CDR2 from the germline V gene are SQVTM and ANQGSEA. This CDR3 spans 13 amino acids. Here the CDR3 reads CSVGAGSNQPQHF. The CDR3, as DNA: TGCAGCGTTGGGGCAGGTAGTAATCAGCCCCAGCATTTT.

The J gene is TRBJ1-1, the V gene TRBV19; no clear D. Per the germline V gene, CDR1 is LNHDA and CDR2 is SQIVND (reference sequence). The V gene lost 5 bases and the J gene lost 6 bases, with 13 bases spanning the gap. The CDR3 contains 13 residues. CDR3 sequence reads: CASSAPPRAEAFF. The DNA for the CDR3 is TGTGCCAGTAGTGCCCCCCCCCGGGCTGAAGCTTTCTTT.

This rearrangement joins TRBV7-9 to TRBJ1-2, with D perhaps TRBD1 (6 bases). Per the germline V gene, CDR1 is SEHNR and CDR2 is FQNEAQ (reference sequence). Trimming shortened V by 5 bases and J by 4 bases, and 11 bases separated the two germline ends. The CDR3 totals 13 residues. The CDR3 sequence is CASSGRGSYGYTF. CDR3 coding DNA: TGTGCCAGCAGCGGCAGGGGAAGCTATGGCTACACCTTC.

This chain links TRBV7-9 with TRBJ2-7; tentatively, D is TRBD2 (6 bases). The CDR3 spans 16 residues. V was clipped by 1 base and J by 7 bases, with 20 bases between them. Germline-derived CDR1 and CDR2 are SEHNR and FQNEAQ (reference sequence). The DNA of the CDR3 is TGTGCCAGCAGCTTAGGCGGCGGGACCCAACCCTTGGAGCAGTACTTC. Translated: CASSLGGGTQPLEQYF.

The chain carries TRBV4-1 and TRBJ2-7; D possibly corresponds to TRBD2 (5 bases). There are 13 residues in the CDR3. Per germline, CDR1 MGHRA and CDR2 YSYEKL. The V and J ends lost 6 bases and 7 bases respectively, with 16 bases between them. CDR3 in amino acids: CASSQPGVGEQYF. CDR3 coding DNA: TGCGCCAGCAGTCAACCCGGGGTTGGTGAGCAGTACTTC.

J is TRBJ2-7 and V is TRBV6-6; D not resolved. This CDR3 has 15 residues. V was cut by 4 bases and J by 0 bases, with 13 bases left in between. Germline lookup yields CDR1 MNHNY and CDR2 SVGAGI (reference sequence). CDR3 in DNA: TGTGCCAGCAGTTGGTCCGGGTCCAACTCCTACGAGCAGTACTTC. The encoded protein is CASSWSGSNSYEQYF.

This chain joins TRBV28 and TRBJ1-4; maybe TRBD1 (6 bases). CDR1 and CDR2 (germline): MDHEN, SYDVKM. The CDR3 has 15 residues. Trimming stripped 6 bases from V and 5 bases from J, with 16 bases between. CDR3 DNA sequence: TGTGCCAGCAGACAAGAGGACAGTGCAAATGAAAAACTGTTTTTT. Translating it yields CASRQEDSANEKLFF.

The chain employs TRBV19 and TRBJ2-3; 7 bases are a match to TRBD1. Germline V lookup: CDR1 LNHDA, CDR2 SQIVND (reference sequence). This CDR3 is built from 14 residues. J gave up 6 bases and V 6 bases, and 9 bases lay outside the gene matches. CDR3 residues: CASSRQGTGDTQYF. The CDR3 DNA is TGTGCCAGTAGCCGACAGGGTACTGGGGATACGCAGTATTTT.

V and J are TRBV11-2 and TRBJ2-7; TRBD1 agrees at 11 bases. CDR3 length: 17 residues. The V gene end was trimmed by 3 bases and the J gene end by 1 base; junction bases not matched to a gene: 8. Germline V gene sequence: CDR1 SGHAT, CDR2 FQNNGV. The CDR3, as DNA: TGTGCCAGCAGCTTCGGGACAGGGGGTCCCGGATCCTACGAGCAGTACTTC. Translating it yields CASSFGTGGPGSYEQYF.

J is TRBJ2-1 and V is TRBV5-6, with D hard to call. The germline CDR1 and CDR2 sequences are SGHDT and YYEEEE. CDR3 length: 15 amino acids. V was trimmed by 0 bases and J by 8 bases, leaving 15 bases between them. The CDR3 reads CASSLGVAPLHEQFF. CDR3 nucleotide sequence: TGTGCCAGCAGCTTGGGGGTAGCACCTCTACATGAGCAGTTCTTC.

The chain joins TRBV6-4 to TRBJ2-3; unclear D gene. Between the trimmed V and J ends, which lost 2 bases and 0 bases, there was a span of 9 bases. CDR3 size: 15 residues. Germline CDR1 and CDR2: MRHNA and SNTAGT. This CDR3 is CASSDVSSSTDTQYF. The CDR3 DNA sequence: TGTGCCAGCAGTGACGTCTCGAGTAGCACAGATACGCAGTATTTT.

V and J are TRBV4-3 and TRBJ1-5, with no clear D. V was cut by 4 bases and J by 8 bases, with 18 bases left in between. Per germline, CDR1 LGHNA and CDR2 YSLEER. The CDR3 spans 15 residues. CDR3 in DNA: TGCGCCAGCAGCCGAAGTCTGGGCCAGCGGGAGCCCCAGCATTTT. It yields the protein CASSRSLGQREPQHF.

A single count supports this clone. In nucleotides, the CDR3 is TGTGCCAGCAGCTTAGAAGGACTAGCGCAAGAGACCCAGTACTTC. Protein: CASSLEGLAQETQYF. The chain joins TRBV7-9 to TRBJ2-5, with 9 bases aligning to TRBD2. The length of the CDR3 is 15 residues. Germline CDR1 is SEHNR and CDR2 is FQNEAQ (reference sequence). V gave up 1 base and J gave up 2 bases; unmatched junction bases: 2.

The chain carries TRBV6-6 and TRBJ2-1, with 7 bases lining up with TRBD2. Unmatched junction bases numbered 16, after V lost 6 bases and J lost 8 bases. CDR3 length equals 16 residues. Germline V gives CDR1 MNHNY, CDR2 SVGAGI (reference sequence). DNA of the CDR3: TGTGCCAGCAGCCCCCCTTGGGCGGGAGAGACGGATGAGCAGTTCTTC. This sequence encodes CASSPPWAGETDEQFF.

DNA of the CDR3: TGTGCCAGCAGGACAGGGTCCTCAACTAATGAAAAACTGTTTTTT. It specifies CASRTGSSTNEKLFF. The chain employs TRBV2 and TRBJ1-4; 7 bases align to TRBD1. The trim removed 6 bases at V and 0 bases at J, leaving 4 bases unmatched. Germline-derived CDR1 and CDR2 are SNHLY and FYNNEI. CDR3 length equals 15 residues.

A note on this clone: The sample has other DNA sequences that encode this CDR3 too. This chain uses TRBV28 with TRBJ2-7; 9 bases line up with TRBD1. The CDR3 consists of 14 residues. CDR1 and CDR2 from the germline V gene are MDHEN and SYDVKM. V was pared by 6 bases and J by 4 bases, with 7 bases of the junction left unmatched. CDR3 protein: CASRAGTGLYEQYF. Here the CDR3 DNA reads TGTGCCAGCAGGGCGGGGACAGGGTTATACGAGCAGTACTTC.

In this sample, this clone turned up once. The rearrangement joins TRBV29-1 to TRBJ2-3, with 8 nucleotides matching TRBD1. Germline loops: CDR1 SQVTM, CDR2 ANQGSEA. The CDR3 is 14 residues long. The V gene end was trimmed by 4 bases and the J gene end by 5 bases; junction bases not matched to a gene: 8. This chain's CDR3 is CSVAPGTGGDTQYF. Written as DNA, the CDR3 is TGCAGCGTTGCACCCGGGACAGGAGGAGATACGCAGTATTTT.

The chain carries TRBV27 and TRBJ2-7; 10 positions agree with TRBD2. The length of the CDR3 is 16 residues. The V gene's germline CDR1 is MNHEY and CDR2 SMNVEV (reference sequence). Germline trimming cut 1 base from V and 0 bases from J; bases unmatched to any gene: 3. The CDR3 loop is CASSLYASGSSYEQYF. The CDR3, as DNA: TGTGCCAGCAGTTTATATGCTAGCGGGAGCTCCTACGAGCAGTACTTC.

The chain employs TRBV7-9 and TRBJ2-1; a weak D match, TRBD2 (6 bases). The CDR3 sequence is 15 residues long. V shed 1 base and J shed 6 bases, with 13 bases lying between them. Germline loops: CDR1 SEHNR, CDR2 FQNEAQ (reference sequence). The CDR3 sequence is CASSLVVGGINEQFF. In nucleotides, the CDR3 is TGTGCCAGCAGCTTAGTGGTTGGGGGGATCAATGAGCAGTTCTTC.

Points on this clone: One end of the junction varies from germline; a read error may be responsible. The chain combines TRBV5-4 with TRBJ1-4; the D is unclear. Germline lookup yields CDR1 SGHNT and CDR2 YYREEE (reference sequence). This CDR3 has 15 amino acids. As DNA, the CDR3 is TGTGCGAGCAGGCGTTGGGAGGAGCCCAATGAAAAACTGTTTTTT. Translation gives CASRRWEEPNEKLFF.

The V call is TRBV6-4, the J call TRBJ1-1; perhaps TRBD1 as D (5 bases). Germline CDR1 is MRHNA and CDR2 is SNTAGT. The V gene lost 0 bases and the J gene lost 5 bases, with 7 bases spanning the gap. This CDR3 has 13 amino acids. The CDR3 is CASSDSGGTEAFF. CDR3 sequence (DNA): TGTGCCAGCAGTGACTCGGGGGGAACTGAAGCTTTCTTT.

V is TRBV4-3 and J is TRBJ2-7; 9 bases line up with TRBD1. The germline V gene has CDR1 LGHNA and CDR2 YSLEER. The ends lost 2 bases at V and 3 bases at J; junction bases unmatched: 5. This CDR3 has 15 residues. CDR3: CASSQSGTGSYEQYF. The CDR3 DNA reads as TGCGCCAGCAGCCAAAGTGGGACAGGGAGCTACGAGCAGTACTTC.